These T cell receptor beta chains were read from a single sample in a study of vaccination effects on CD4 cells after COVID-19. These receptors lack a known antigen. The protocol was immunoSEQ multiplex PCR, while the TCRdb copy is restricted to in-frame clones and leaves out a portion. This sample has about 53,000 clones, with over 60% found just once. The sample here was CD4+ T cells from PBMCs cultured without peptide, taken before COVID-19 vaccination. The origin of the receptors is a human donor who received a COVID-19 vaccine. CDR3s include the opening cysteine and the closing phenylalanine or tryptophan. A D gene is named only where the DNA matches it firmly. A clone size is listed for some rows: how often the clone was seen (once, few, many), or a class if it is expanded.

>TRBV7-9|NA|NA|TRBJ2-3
TGTGCCAGCACCTCAAGCAGCAGCACAGATACGCAGTATTTT
CASTSSSSTDTQYF
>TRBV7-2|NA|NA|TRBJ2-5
TGTGCCAGCAGCTCGGACTACCAAGAGACCCAGTACTTC
CASSSDYQETQYF
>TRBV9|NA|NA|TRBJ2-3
TGTGCCAGCAGCGTAGATCTTCCTAGCACAGATACGCAGTATTTT
CASSVDLPSTDTQYF
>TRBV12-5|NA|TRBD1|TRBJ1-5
TGTGCTAGTGGCGGACAGGGCGATCAGCCCCAGCATTTT
CASGGQGDQPQHF
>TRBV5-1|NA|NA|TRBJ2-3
TGCGCCAGCAGACGACTAGAGAGCGCAGATACGCAGTATTTT
CASRRLESADTQYF
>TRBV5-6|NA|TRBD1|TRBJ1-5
TGTGCCAGCAGCTTGGAAGGGGGCAGAGGGGCCCAGCATTTT
CASSLEGGRGAQHF
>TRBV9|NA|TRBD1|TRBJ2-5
TGTGCCAGCAGCGTAGTAGAGGGATGGACAGGACAAGAGACCCAGTACTTC
CASSVVEGWTGQETQYF
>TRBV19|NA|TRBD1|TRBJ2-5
TGTGCCAGTAGTATCCGGGACAGGGGTGAAAAGACCCAGTACTTC
CASSIRDRGEKTQYF
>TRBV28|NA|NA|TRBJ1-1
TGTGCCAGCAGCCCGGCGGAGGGCTTGAACACTGAAGCTTTCTTT
CASSPAEGLNTEAFF
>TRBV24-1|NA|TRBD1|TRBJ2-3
TGTGCCACCAGTGATCGTGGACAGGGAGGAGAAACAGATACGCAGTATTTT
CATSDRGQGGETDTQYF
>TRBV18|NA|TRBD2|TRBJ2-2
TGTGCCAGCTCACCACCGTCAGCGGGGGAGCCCGGGGAGCTGTTTTTT
CASSPPSAGEPGELFF
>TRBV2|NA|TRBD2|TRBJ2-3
TGTGCCAGCAAACGTAGCGGGGCGGATACGCAGTATTTT
CASKRSGADTQYF
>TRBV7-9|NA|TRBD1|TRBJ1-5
TGTGCCAGCAGCTTTGGGGACAGGGCAGCTCAGCCCCAGCATTTT
CASSFGDRAAQPQHF
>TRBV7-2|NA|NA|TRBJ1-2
TGTGCCAGCAGCTTGACAGGCCCAGCTAACTATGGCTACACCTTC
CASSLTGPANYGYTF
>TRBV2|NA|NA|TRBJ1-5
TGTGCCAGCAGCCCCCAAGGCTTGAGCAATCAGCCCCAGCATTTT
CASSPQGLSNQPQHF
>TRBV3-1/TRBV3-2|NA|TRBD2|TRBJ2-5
TGTGCCAGCAGCCAAGTTCTGTATAGCGGGGGGTCCCGGGAGACCCAGTACTTC
CASSQVLYSGGSRETQYF
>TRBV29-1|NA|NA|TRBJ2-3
TGCAGCGTTGTGACAGAGCCCAATACGCAGTATTTT
CSVVTEPNTQYF
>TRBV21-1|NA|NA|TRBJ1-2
TGTGCCAGCCCCCGCCGGGCGTTTTATGGCTACACCTTC
CASPRRAFYGYTF
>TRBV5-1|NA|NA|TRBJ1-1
TGCGCCAGCAGCTCTTCCACTACGGGGGTAGGGACTGAAGCTTTCTTT
CASSSSTTGVGTEAFF
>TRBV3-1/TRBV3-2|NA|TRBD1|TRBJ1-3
TGTGCCAGCAGCCAAGAAGGGACAGGGGACGTCACCATATATTTT
CASSQEGTGDVTIYF
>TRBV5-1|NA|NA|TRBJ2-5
TGCGCCAGTGGGGTCTTGGATCAAGAGACCCAGTACTTC
CASGVLDQETQYF
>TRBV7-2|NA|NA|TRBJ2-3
TGTGCCAGCAGCTTAGGCAGGGTTACGCAGTATTTT
CASSLGRVTQYF
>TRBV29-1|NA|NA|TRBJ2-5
TGCAGCGTTGAGTCTACCCCCGGAGAGACCCAGTACTTC
CSVESTPGETQYF
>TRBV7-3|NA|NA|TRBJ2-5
TGTGCCAGCAGCTTTCGGGGGGCAGAGACCCAGTACTTC
CASSFRGAETQYF
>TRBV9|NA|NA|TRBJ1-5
TGTGCCAGCAACGGAGGTAGCAATCAGCCCCAGCATTTT
CASNGGSNQPQHF
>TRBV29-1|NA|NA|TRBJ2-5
TGCAGCGTTGTCGCGGGGTTGGGTCAGACCCAGTACTTC
CSVVAGLGQTQYF
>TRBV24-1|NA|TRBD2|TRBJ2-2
TGTGCCATCGAAAAGGGAGGGGCTGCGAACACCGGGGAGCTGTTTTTT
CAIEKGGAANTGELFF
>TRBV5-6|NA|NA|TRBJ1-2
TGTGCCAGCAGCTGGGGGCGAACACCACCATCAGTAGCTAACTATGGCTACACCTTC
CASSWGRTPPSVANYGYTF
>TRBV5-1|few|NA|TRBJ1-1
TGCGCCAGCAGCTTGGGCCCTTCCGAGGCTGAAGCTTTCTTT
CASSLGPSEAEAFF
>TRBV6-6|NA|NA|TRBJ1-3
TGTGCCAGCACAGTATTCCGAGACTCTGGAAACACCATATATTTT
CASTVFRDSGNTIYF
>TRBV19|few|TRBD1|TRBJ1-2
TGTGCCAGTAGTCCAGGGGGGCATGGCTACACCTTC
CASSPGGHGYTF